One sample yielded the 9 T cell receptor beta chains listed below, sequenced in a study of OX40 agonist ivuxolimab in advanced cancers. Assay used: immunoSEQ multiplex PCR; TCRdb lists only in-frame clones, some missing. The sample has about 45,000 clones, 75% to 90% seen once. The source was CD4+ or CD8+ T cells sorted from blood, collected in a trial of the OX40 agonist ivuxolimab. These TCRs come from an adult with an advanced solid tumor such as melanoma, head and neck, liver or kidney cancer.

DNA for the CDR3: TGTGCCAGCAAGCTGACCGGGGACCGCAATTCACCCCTCCACTTT. Its translation: CASKLTGDRNSPLHF. The J gene is TRBJ1-6, the V gene TRBV7-9; D may be TRBD1 (5 bases). Deletions cut 7 bases from V and 7 bases from J, with 17 bases between. The CDR3 contains 15 residues. CDR1 and CDR2 from the germline V gene are SEHNR and FQNEAQ (reference sequence).

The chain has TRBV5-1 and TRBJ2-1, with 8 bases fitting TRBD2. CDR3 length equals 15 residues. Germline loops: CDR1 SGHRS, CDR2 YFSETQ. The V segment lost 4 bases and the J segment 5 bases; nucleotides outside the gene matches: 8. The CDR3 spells CASSTRTSRDNEQFF. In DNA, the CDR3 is TGCGCCAGCAGCACCCGGACTAGCAGAGACAATGAGCAGTTCTTC.

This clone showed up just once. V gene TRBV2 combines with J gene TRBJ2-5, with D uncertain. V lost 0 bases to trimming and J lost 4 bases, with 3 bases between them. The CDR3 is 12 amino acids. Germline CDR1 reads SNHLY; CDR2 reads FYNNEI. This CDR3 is CASSEARETQYF. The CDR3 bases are TGTGCCAGCAGTGAAGCGCGAGAGACCCAGTACTTC.

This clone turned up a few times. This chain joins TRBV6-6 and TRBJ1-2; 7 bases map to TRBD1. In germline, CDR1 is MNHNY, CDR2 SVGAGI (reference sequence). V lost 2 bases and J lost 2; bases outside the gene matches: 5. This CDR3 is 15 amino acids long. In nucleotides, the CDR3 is TGTGCCAGCAGTTACGCGACAGGGACCAACTATGGCTACACCTTC. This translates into CASSYATGTNYGYTF.

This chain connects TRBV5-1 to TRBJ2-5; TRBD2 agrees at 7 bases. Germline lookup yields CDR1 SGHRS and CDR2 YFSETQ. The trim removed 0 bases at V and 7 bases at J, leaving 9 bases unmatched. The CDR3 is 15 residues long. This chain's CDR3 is CASSLVTSAEGTQYF. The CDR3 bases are TGCGCCAGCAGCTTGGTTACTAGCGCGGAAGGGACCCAGTACTTC.

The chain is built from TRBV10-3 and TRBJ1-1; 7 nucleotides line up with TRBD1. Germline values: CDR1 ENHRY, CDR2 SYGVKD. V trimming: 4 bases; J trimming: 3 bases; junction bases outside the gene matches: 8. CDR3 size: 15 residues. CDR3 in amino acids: CAISGTHRGYTEAFF. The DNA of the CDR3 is TGTGCCATCAGTGGGACCCACAGGGGTTACACTGAAGCTTTCTTT.

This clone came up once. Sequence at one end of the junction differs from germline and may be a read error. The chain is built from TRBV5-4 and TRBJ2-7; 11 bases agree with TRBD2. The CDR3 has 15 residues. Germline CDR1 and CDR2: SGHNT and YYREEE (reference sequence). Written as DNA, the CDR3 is TGTGCCAGCAGCTTCGGACAGGAGCTAGCGGGAGGAGGTCACTTC. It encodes CASSFGQELAGGGHF.

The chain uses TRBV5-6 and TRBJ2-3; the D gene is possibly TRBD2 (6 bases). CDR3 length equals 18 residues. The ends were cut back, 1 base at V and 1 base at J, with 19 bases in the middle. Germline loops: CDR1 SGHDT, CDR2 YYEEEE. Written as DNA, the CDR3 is TGTGCCAGCAGCTTGAGGGAGGAGTACTCAAGGGGCACAGATACGCAGTATTTT. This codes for CASSLREEYSRGTDTQYF.

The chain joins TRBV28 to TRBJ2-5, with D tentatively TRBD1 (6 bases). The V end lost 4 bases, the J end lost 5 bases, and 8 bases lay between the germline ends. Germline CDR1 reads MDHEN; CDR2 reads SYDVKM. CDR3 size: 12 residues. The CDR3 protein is CASSYRDETQYF. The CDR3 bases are TGTGCCAGCAGTTACAGGGATGAGACCCAGTACTTC.